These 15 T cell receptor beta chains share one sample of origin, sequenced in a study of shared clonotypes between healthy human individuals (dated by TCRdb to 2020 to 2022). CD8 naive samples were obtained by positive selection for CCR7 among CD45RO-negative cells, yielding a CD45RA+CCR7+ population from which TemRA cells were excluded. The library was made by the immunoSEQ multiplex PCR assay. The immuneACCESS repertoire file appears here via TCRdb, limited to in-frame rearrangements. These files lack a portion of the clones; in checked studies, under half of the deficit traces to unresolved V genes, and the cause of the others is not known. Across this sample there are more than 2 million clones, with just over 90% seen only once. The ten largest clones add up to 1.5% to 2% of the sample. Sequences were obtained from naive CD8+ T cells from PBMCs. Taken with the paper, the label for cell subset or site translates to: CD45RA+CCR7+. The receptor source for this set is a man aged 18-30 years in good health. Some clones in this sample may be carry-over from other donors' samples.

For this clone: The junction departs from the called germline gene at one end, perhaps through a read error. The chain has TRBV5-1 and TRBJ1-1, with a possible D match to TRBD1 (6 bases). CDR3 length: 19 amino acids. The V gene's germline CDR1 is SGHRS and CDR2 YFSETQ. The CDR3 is CASSLARYTRTGQNAEAFF. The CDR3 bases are TGCGCCAGCAGCTTGGCGCGGTACACCCGAACAGGGCAGAACGCTGAAGCTTTCTTT.

CDR3 nucleotides: TGCGCCAGCAGCTGGACAGGATACTCCTACGAGCAGTACTTC. It yields the protein CASSWTGYSYEQYF. The chain combines TRBV5-1 with TRBJ2-7, with TRBD1 matching 7 bases. The germline gives CDR1 SGHRS, CDR2 YFSETQ. J was trimmed by 0 bases and V by 3 bases; bases with no gene match: 3. The CDR3 has 14 residues.

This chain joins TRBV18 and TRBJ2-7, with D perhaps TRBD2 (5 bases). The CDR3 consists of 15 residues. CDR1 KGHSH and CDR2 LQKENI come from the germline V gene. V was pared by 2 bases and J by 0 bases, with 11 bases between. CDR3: CASSPRERSSYEQYF. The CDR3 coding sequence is TGTGCCAGCTCACCAAGGGAGCGGAGCTCCTACGAGCAGTACTTC.

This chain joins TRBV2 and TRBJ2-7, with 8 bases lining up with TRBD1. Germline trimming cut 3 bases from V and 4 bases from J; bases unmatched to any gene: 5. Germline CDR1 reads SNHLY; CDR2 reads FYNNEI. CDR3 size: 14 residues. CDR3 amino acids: CASSEWTGRYEQYF. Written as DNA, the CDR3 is TGTGCCAGCAGTGAGTGGACAGGGCGGTACGAGCAGTACTTC.

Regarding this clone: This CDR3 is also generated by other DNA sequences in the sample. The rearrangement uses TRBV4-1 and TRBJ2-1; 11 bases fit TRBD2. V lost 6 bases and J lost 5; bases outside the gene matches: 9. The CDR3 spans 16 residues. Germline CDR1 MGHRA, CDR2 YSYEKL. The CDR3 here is CASSQRTSGPNNEQFF. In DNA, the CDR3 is TGCGCCAGCAGTCAACGGACTAGCGGGCCTAACAATGAGCAGTTCTTC.

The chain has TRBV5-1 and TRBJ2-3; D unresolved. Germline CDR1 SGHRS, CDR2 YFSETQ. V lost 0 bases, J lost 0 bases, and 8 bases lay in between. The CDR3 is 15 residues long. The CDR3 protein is CASSLEAASTDTQYF. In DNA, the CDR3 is TGCGCCAGCAGCTTGGAGGCCGCCAGCACAGATACGCAGTATTTT.

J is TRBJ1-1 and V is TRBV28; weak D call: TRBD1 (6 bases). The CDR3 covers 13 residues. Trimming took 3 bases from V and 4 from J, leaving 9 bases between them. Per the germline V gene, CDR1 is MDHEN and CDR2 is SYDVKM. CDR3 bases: TGTGCCAGCAGTTTCGGACAGTTCACTGAAGCTTTCTTT. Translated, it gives CASSFGQFTEAFF.

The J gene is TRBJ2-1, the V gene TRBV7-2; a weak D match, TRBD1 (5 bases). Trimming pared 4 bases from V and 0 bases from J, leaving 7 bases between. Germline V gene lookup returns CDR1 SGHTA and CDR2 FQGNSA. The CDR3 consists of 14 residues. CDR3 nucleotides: TGTGCCAGCAGCTGGGGCTTCTCCTACAATGAGCAGTTCTTC. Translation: CASSWGFSYNEQFF. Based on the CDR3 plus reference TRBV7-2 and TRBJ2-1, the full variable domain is GAGVSQSPSNKVTEKGKDVELRCDPISGHTALYWYRQSLGQGLEFLIYFQGNSAPDKSGLPSDRFSAERTGGSVSTLTIQRTQQEDSAVYLCASSWGFSYNEQFFGPGTRLTVL.

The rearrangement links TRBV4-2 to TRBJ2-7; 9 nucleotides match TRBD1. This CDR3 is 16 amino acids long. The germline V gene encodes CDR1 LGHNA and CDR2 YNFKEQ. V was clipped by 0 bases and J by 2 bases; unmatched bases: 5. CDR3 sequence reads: CASSQDPGQGAYEQYF. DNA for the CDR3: TGTGCCAGCAGCCAAGACCCGGGACAGGGTGCCTACGAGCAGTACTTC.

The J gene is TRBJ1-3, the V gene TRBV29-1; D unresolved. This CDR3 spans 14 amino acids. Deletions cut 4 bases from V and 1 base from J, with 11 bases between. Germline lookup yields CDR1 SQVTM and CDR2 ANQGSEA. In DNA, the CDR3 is TGCAGCGTTGTTGACAAACCTTCTGGAAACACCATATATTTT. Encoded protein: CSVVDKPSGNTIYF.

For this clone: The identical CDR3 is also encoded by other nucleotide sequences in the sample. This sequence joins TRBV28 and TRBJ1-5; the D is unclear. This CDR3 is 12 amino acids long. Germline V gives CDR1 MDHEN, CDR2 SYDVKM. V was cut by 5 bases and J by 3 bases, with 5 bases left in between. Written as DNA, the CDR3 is TGTGCCAGCAGTCCGGACAATCAGCCCCAGCATTTT. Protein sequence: CASSPDNQPQHF.

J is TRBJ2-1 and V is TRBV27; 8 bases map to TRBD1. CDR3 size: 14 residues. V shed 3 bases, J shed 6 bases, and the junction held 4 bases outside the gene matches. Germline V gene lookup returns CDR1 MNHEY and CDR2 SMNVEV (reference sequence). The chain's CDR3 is CASSFTGGSNEQFF. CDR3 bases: TGTGCCAGCAGTTTCACAGGGGGATCCAATGAGCAGTTCTTC.

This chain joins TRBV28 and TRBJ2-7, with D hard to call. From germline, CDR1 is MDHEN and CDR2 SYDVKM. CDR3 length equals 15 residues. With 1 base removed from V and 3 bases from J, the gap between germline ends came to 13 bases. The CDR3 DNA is TGTGCCAGCAGTTTATCCCCGGCGGTGCACTACGAGCAGTACTTC. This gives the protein CASSLSPAVHYEQYF. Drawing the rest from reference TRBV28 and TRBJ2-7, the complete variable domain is DVKVTQSSRYLVKRTGEKVFLECVQDMDHENMFWYRQDPGLGLRLIYFSYDVKMKEKGDIPEGYSVSREKKERFSLILESASTNQTSMYLCASSLSPAVHYEQYFGPGTRLTVT.

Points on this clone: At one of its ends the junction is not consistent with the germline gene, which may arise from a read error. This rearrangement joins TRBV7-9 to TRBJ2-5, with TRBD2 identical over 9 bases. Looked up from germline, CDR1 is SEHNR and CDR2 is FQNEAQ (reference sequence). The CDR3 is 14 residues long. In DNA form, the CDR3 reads TGTGCCAGCAGCCTAGCGGGAAGGGGTGAGACCCAGTACTTC. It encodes CASSLAGRGETQYF. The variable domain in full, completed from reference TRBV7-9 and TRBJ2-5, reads DTGVSQNPRHKITKRGQNVTFRCDPISEHNRLYWYRQTLGQGPEFLTYFQNEAQLEKSRLLSDRFSAERPKGSFSTLEIQRTEQGDSAMYLCASSLAGRGETQYFGPGTRLLVL.

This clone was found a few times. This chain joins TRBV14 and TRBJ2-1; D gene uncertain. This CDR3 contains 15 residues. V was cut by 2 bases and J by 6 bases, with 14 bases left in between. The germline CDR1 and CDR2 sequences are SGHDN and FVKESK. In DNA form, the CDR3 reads TGTGCCAGCAGCCAATTGACGGGTCGAGGCAATGAGCAGTTCTTC. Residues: CASSQLTGRGNEQFF.